The TCR beta chain described here comes from a study of blood T cell repertoires in COVID-19 (TCRdb year 2020). Study-wide context: Samples covering the acute and convalescent phases of COVID-19 were provided by collaborators in the United States, Italy and Spain. HLA class I and class II types, where available, came from metadata supplied by the sample provider rather than from assay-based typing. Subjects who had been exposed to COVID-19, were actively infected with it, or had recovered from it provided the deeply sampled blood TCRbeta repertoires that made up the dataset. The material from the prospective study consisted of cDNA or gDNA derived from T cells, B-cell-depleted T cells, or PBMCs. Nearly every sample came with metadata listing a de-identified subject ID, COVID-19 status, age in years and sex. The repertoires were released in a freely available public database intended as a resource for research on the immune response to SARS-CoV-2. The samples were drawn from two sources: the first 160 participants of the ongoing ImmuneRACE study, and about 1,300 subjects contributed by 6 global collaborators.

Regarding this clone: The specificity of this receptor is unknown. The input lacks base qualities; no much larger clone sits a single base away.

Overall study outcomes, separate from this receptor: How much clinical and demographic metadata was included differed by source and by participant, and the metadata was provided uncurated.

The germline V gene specifies MDHEN as CDR1 and SYDVKM as CDR2. The CDR3 measures 16 amino acids from cysteine to phenylalanine. Only the CDR3 DNA stays, 48 bases, in frame from base 1. Here V drops 3 bases and J drops 1 base, and the junction holds 6 bases not matched to any gene. A second Seattle source provided samples from volunteer blood donors who had recovered from COVID-19. Each collaborating institution followed its own protocols to collect whole blood in K2EDTA tubes. For TCRbeta analysis, collaborators shipped samples in one of three forms: frozen whole blood, isolated PBMCs, or DNA extracted from either of those sample types. TCRbeta CDR3 regions were amplified from genomic DNA using the immunoSEQ Assay, a bias-controlled multiplex PCR. Concerning the study's data processing: The number of nucleated cells in each sample was estimated by amplification of reference gene primers within the assay. To quantify the absolute abundance of each unique TCRbeta CDR3 rearrangement, sequence reads were collapsed and filtered. For each sample, productive Simpson clonality was calculated as the square root of Simpson's diversity index across productive rearrangements. TCRdb re-hosts the immuneACCESS table, in-frame sequences only. Its copies lack some clones; in the studies checked, an unresolved V gene accounts for under half of them, and the cause for the rest is not known. Clonal size and the V and J genes are those of that table, whereas D and trimming came from the DNA. The sample yields about 280,000 clones; around 90% were counted once. 0.94% of the sample rests with the top ten.

The sequence was collected from a woman aged 35 to 49 who had recovered from COVID-19. Here the chain combines TRBV28 and TRBJ1-2, with 9 central nucleotides matching TRBD1. Sequenced material: peripheral blood. The DNA is TGTGCCAGCAGTTTCGCGGGACAGGGCTTTAACTATGGCTACACCTTC. It translates to CASSFAGQGFNYGYTF.